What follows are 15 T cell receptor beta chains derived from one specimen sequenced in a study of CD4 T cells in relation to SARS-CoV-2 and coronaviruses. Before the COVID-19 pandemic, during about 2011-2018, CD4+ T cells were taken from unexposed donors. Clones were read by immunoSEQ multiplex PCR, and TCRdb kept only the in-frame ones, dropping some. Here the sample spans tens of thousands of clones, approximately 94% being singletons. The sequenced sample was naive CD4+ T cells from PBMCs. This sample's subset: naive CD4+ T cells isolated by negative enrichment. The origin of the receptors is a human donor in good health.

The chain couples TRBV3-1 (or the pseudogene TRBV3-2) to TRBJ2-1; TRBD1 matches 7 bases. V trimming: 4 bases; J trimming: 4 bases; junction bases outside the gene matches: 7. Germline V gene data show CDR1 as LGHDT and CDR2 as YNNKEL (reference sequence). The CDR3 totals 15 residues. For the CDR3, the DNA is TGTGCCAGCAGCCCTACAGGGGCGGCTTACAATGAGCAGTTCTTC. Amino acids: CASSPTGAAYNEQFF.

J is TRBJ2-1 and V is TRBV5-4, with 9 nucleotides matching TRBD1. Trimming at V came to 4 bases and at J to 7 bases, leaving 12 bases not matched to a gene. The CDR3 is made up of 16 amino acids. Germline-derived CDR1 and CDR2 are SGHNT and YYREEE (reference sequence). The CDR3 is CASSPAGTGSINEQFF. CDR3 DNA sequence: TGTGCCAGCAGCCCGGCGGGGACAGGGTCTATTAATGAGCAGTTCTTC.

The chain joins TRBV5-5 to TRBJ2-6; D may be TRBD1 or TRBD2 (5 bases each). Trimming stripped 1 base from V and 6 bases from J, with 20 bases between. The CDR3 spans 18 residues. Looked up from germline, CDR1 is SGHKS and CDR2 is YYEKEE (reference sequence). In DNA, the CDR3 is TGTGCCAGCAGCTTGAACTCGGGGACCTTACCGAAGGCCAACGTCCTGACTTTC. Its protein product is CASSLNSGTLPKANVLTF.

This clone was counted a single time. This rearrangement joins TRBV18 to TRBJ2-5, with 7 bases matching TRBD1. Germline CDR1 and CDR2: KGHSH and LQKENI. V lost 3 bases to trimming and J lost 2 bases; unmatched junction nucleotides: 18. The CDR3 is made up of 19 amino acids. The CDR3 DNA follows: TGTGCCAGCTCACCCCGATACATCGACAGGGCTAAGGGGCAAGAGACCCAGTACTTC. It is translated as CASSPRYIDRAKGQETQYF.

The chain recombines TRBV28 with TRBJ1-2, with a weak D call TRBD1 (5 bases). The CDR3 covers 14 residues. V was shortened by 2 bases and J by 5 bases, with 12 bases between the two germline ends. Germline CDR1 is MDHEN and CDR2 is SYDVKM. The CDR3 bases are TGTGCCAGCAGTTTAATGGCAGGGAGGTATGGCTACACCTTC. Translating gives CASSLMAGRYGYTF.

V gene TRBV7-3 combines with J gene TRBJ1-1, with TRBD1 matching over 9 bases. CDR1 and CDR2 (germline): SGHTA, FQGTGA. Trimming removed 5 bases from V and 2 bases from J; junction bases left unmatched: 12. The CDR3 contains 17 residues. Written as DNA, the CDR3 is TGTGCCAGCAGCACCTCCGGGACAGGGAGGGGTAACACTGAAGCTTTCTTT. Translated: CASSTSGTGRGNTEAFF. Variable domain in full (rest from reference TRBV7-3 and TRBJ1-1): GAGVSQTPSNKVTEKGKYVELRCDPISGHTALYWYRQSLGQGPEFLIYFQGTGAADDSGLPNDRFFAVRPEGSVSTLKIQRTERGDSAVYLCASSTSGTGRGNTEAFFGQGTRLTVV.

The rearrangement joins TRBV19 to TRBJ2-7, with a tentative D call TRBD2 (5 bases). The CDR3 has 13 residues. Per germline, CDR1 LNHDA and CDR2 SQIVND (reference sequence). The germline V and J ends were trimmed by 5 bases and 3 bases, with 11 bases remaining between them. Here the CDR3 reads CASSEGRSYEQYF. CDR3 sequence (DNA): TGTGCCAGTAGTGAGGGCCGGAGCTACGAGCAGTACTTC.

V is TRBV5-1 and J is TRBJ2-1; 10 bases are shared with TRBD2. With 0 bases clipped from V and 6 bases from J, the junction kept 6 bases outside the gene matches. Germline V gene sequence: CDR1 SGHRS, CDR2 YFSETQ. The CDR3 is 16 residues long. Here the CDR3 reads CASSLGGTSDFNEQFF. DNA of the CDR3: TGCGCCAGCAGCTTGGGGGGGACTAGCGACTTCAATGAGCAGTTCTTC.

The CDR3 region is CASSLRLAGVNEQFF. The CDR3, as DNA: TGTGCCAGCAGCTTAAGGCTAGCGGGAGTCAATGAGCAGTTCTTC. This chain joins TRBV7-3 and TRBJ2-1; 10 bases map to TRBD2. V shed 1 base, J shed 6 bases, and the junction held 3 bases outside the gene matches. The CDR3 runs 15 residues. Germline loops: CDR1 SGHTA, CDR2 FQGTGA.

The CDR3 DNA is TGTGCCAGCAGGGGGTACGATACGCAGTATTTT. Translating gives CASRGYDTQYF. The V and J genes are TRBV6-5 and TRBJ2-3; D uncertain. This CDR3 region has 11 residues. Germline V gene data show CDR1 as MNHEY and CDR2 as SVGAGI. Trimming removed 6 bases at V and 6 bases at J, with 7 bases between.

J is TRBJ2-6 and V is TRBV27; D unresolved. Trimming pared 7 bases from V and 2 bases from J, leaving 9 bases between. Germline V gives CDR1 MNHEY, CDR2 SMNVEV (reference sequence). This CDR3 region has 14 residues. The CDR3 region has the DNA TGTGCCAGCACCCTTATGGCTGGGGCCAACGTCCTGACTTTC. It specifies CASTLMAGANVLTF. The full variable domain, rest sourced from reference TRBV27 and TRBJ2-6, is EAQVTQNPRYLITVTGKKLTVTCSQNMNHEYMSWYRQDPGLGLRQIYYSMNVEVTDKGDVPEGYKVSRKEKRNFPLILESPSPNQTSLYFCASTLMAGANVLTFGAGSRLTVL.

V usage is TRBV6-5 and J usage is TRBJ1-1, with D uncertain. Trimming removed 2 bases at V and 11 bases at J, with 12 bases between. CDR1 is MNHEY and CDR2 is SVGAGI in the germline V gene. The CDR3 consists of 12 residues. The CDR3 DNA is TGTGCCAGCAGTTACCCGAATGGGGAGGCTTTCTTT. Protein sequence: CASSYPNGEAFF.

CDR3 amino acids: CASRGSSGNTIYF. The CDR3 region has the DNA TGTGCCAGCAGGGGAAGCTCTGGAAACACCATATATTTT. J is TRBJ1-3 and V is TRBV27; D unclear. The germline CDR1 and CDR2 sequences are MNHEY and SMNVEV (reference sequence). V was cut by 6 bases and J by 0 bases, with 6 bases left in between. The CDR3 is 13 amino acids.

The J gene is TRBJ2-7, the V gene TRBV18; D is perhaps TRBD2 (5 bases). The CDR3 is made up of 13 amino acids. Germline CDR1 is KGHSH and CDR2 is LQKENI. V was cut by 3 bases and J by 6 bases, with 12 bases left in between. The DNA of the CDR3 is TGTGCCAGCTCACCGGCGTCTGCGGGCGAGCAGTACTTC. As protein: CASSPASAGEQYF.

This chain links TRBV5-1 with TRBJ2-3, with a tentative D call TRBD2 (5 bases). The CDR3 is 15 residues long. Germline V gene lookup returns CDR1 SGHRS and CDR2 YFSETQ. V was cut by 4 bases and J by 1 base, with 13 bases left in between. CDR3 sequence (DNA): TGCGCCAGCAGCCCCCGTGGTAGCGGCACAGATACGCAGTATTTT. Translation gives CASSPRGSGTDTQYF.